Listed below are T cell receptor beta chains from one sample, sequenced in a study of blood T cell repertoires in COVID-19. Measured with immunoSEQ multiplex PCR; TCRdb has only the in-frame clones, and not every one. The top ten clones hold roughly 15% of a sample with approximately 140,000 clones, 60% to 85% of them seen once. The specimen was peripheral blood. These receptors all stem from a man aged 50-59 years with acute or convalescent COVID-19. CDR3s include the opening cysteine and the closing phenylalanine or tryptophan. D genes are given only for firm matches. The size field is filled for only some rows; it gives once, few, many or a size class.

>TRBV5-4|TRBJ2-1|TRBD1|.
CASSWTGLGSNEQFF
TGTGCCAGCAGCTGGACAGGGTTGGGGAGCAATGAGCAGTTCTTC
>TRBV7-6|TRBJ1-1|.|.
CASSLGRGNTEAFF
TGTGCCAGCAGCTTGGGCCGGGGAAACACTGAAGCTTTCTTT
>TRBV7-2|TRBJ2-5|TRBD2|once
CASSFFSGGAEETQYF
TGTGCCAGCAGCTTCTTTAGCGGGGGGGCCGAAGAGACCCAGTACTTC
>TRBV6-1|TRBJ2-1|.|.
CASSDSRGVPNEQFF
TGTGCCAGCAGTGATTCCAGGGGGGTCCCCAATGAGCAGTTCTTC
>TRBV9|TRBJ2-1|TRBD1|.
CASSDPQGDEQFF
TGTGCCAGCAGCGACCCTCAGGGGGATGAGCAGTTCTTC
>TRBV7-6|TRBJ2-5|TRBD2|once
CASSLLAGTAETQYF
TGTGCCAGCAGCTTGCTAGCGGGGACGGCAGAGACCCAGTACTTC
>TRBV7-2|TRBJ2-7|.|.
CASSLGPASAVEQYF
TGTGCCAGCAGCCTAGGCCCCGCCAGTGCGGTCGAGCAGTACTTC
>TRBV7-6|TRBJ1-1|.|.
CASSPVGANTEAFF
TGTGCCAGCAGCCCAGTGGGGGCAAACACTGAAGCTTTCTTT
>TRBV23-1|TRBJ1-2|.|many
CHRVTSNYGYTF
TGCCACAGGGTGACTTCTAACTATGGCTACACCTTC
>TRBV3-1/TRBV3-2|TRBJ2-7|.|.
CASSTRTKNEQYF
TGTGCCAGCAGTACCCGGACAAAAAACGAGCAGTACTTC
>TRBV29-1|TRBJ2-1|TRBD1|.
CSFLLDRGTEQFF
TGCAGCTTTCTTTTGGACAGGGGGACTGAGCAGTTCTTC
>TRBV2|TRBJ1-3|TRBD1|.
CASRPGQGISGNTIYF
TGTGCCAGTAGACCGGGACAGGGTATCTCTGGAAACACCATATATTTT
>TRBV4-1|TRBJ1-3|TRBD1|.
CASRRTGHSGNTIYF
TGCGCCAGCAGACGGACAGGCCACTCTGGAAACACCATATATTTT
>TRBV5-6|TRBJ1-1|TRBD1|.
CASSPWTGEGHTEAFF
TGTGCCAGCAGCCCGTGGACAGGTGAAGGGCACACTGAAGCTTTCTTT
>TRBV19|TRBJ1-4|.|.
CASSLGTLDEKLFF
TGTGCCAGTAGTCTCGGGACACTCGATGAAAAACTGTTTTTT
>TRBV5-4|TRBJ2-1|.|.
CASSLARVLEYNEQFF
TGTGCCAGCAGCTTGGCCCGGGTGTTAGAGTACAATGAGCAGTTCTTC
>TRBV30|TRBJ1-5|.|.
CAWSAGRLNSNQPQHF
TGTGCCTGGAGCGCTGGTCGACTCAATAGCAATCAGCCCCAGCATTTT
>TRBV21-1|TRBJ2-1|.|.
CASSTQQGVWNEQFF
TGTGCCAGCAGCACACAACAGGGGGTCTGGAATGAGCAGTTCTTC
>TRBV27|TRBJ1-3|TRBD1|.
CASSPTGDGRNTIYF
TGTGCCAGCAGTCCAACAGGGGATGGAAGAAACACCATATATTTT
>TRBV5-1|TRBJ2-1|.|.
CASTGYLNNEQFF
TGCGCCAGCACGGGGTACCTAAACAATGAGCAGTTCTTC
>TRBV14|TRBJ2-1|.|.
CASSHPGRTNSYNEQFF
TGTGCCAGCAGCCACCCGGGGCGGACTAACTCCTACAATGAGCAGTTCTTC
>TRBV12-5|TRBJ2-7|TRBD2|.
CASGPPTSGRYEQYF
TGTGCTAGTGGTCCCCCCACATCCGGGAGGTACGAGCAGTACTTC
>TRBV4-1|TRBJ2-1|.|.
CASSQDDPRGRTTYSYNEQFF
TGCGCCAGCAGCCAGGACGATCCGCGAGGGCGAACCACCTACTCCTACAATGAGCAGTTCTTC
>TRBV5-6|TRBJ2-7|.|.
CASSSGWKESYEQYF
TGTGCCAGCAGCTCCGGGTGGAAGGAATCCTACGAGCAGTACTTC
>TRBV30|TRBJ1-6|TRBD1|.
CAWSVRQGHNSPLHF
TGTGCCTGGAGTGTACGACAGGGCCATAATTCACCCCTCCACTTT
>TRBV5-4|TRBJ2-3|.|once
CASSLPGGGTDTQYF
TGTGCCAGCAGCCTCCCGGGGGGCGGCACAGATACGCAGTATTTT
>TRBV19|TRBJ1-1|.|.
CASSIARLTEAFF
TGTGCCAGTAGTATCGCGCGACTCACTGAAGCTTTCTTT
>TRBV5-1|TRBJ2-5|TRBD2|.
CASSPRTSGTQYF
TGCGCCAGCAGCCCCCGGACTAGCGGGACCCAGTACTTC
>TRBV5-1|TRBJ2-2|.|.
CASSGGQNTGELFF
TGCGCCAGCAGCGGCGGACAGAACACCGGGGAGCTGTTTTTT
>TRBV7-2|TRBJ2-2|TRBD2|.
CASSGIPGGITGELFF
TGTGCCAGCAGCGGTATCCCGGGGGGGATTACCGGGGAGCTGTTTTTT
>TRBV2|TRBJ2-3|.|.
CASSETGPRPTDTQYF
TGTGCCAGCAGTGAAACAGGACCCCGCCCAACAGATACGCAGTATTTT
>TRBV10-2|TRBJ2-3|TRBD2|.
CASNLAGATDTQYF
TGCGCCAGCAATCTAGCGGGGGCCACAGATACGCAGTATTTT
>TRBV24-1|TRBJ2-1|.|.
CATSDRRWGQKYNEQFF
TGTGCCACCAGTGACCGTCGGTGGGGACAAAAATACAATGAGCAGTTCTTC
>TRBV18|TRBJ2-2|.|.
CASSPSGVNTGELFF
TGTGCCAGCTCACCGTCAGGGGTGAACACCGGGGAGCTGTTTTTT
>TRBV29-1|TRBJ1-1|.|.
CSVEDRQGGTEAFF
TGCAGCGTTGAAGATCGGCAGGGTGGGACTGAAGCTTTCTTT
>TRBV2|TRBJ2-1|TRBD2|.
CASSTGTSGGYNEQFF
TGTGCCAGCAGCACCGGGACTAGCGGGGGTTACAATGAGCAGTTCTTC
>TRBV3-1/TRBV3-2|TRBJ2-3|.|.
CASSQDSLDTQYF
TGTGCCAGCAGCCAAGATTCGTTGGATACGCAGTATTTT
>TRBV30|TRBJ1-1|.|few
CAWSVRASTEAFF
TGTGCCTGGAGTGTGAGAGCGAGTACTGAAGCTTTCTTT
>TRBV9|TRBJ2-7|.|.
CASSVAGGDYEQYF
TGTGCCAGCAGCGTAGCTGGGGGCGACTACGAGCAGTACTTC
>TRBV9|TRBJ2-5|TRBD2|.
CASSVGAGGETQYF
TGTGCCAGCAGCGTAGGAGCGGGAGGAGAGACCCAGTACTTC
>TRBV10-2|TRBJ1-1|.|.
CASSGTENTEAFF
TGCGCCAGCAGTGGGACAGAGAACACTGAAGCTTTCTTT
>TRBV28|TRBJ2-4|.|.
CASSPRRGREYF
TGTGCCAGCAGCCCCCGGCGCGGCAGGGAGTACTTC
>TRBV5-8|TRBJ2-1|TRBD2|.
CASSLVLAGAYNEQFF
TGTGCCAGCAGCTTGGTACTAGCGGGGGCATACAATGAGCAGTTCTTC
>TRBV18|TRBJ2-7|.|.
CASSPSSYEQYF
TGTGCCAGCTCACCCTCGAGTTACGAGCAGTACTTC
>TRBV11-3|TRBJ2-2|.|.
CASSFRYNTGELFF
TGTGCCAGCAGCTTTCGGTATAACACCGGGGAGCTGTTTTTT
>TRBV7-8|TRBJ1-2|TRBD1|.
CASSRGQANYGYTF
TGTGCCAGCAGCCGGGGACAGGCTAACTATGGCTACACCTTC
>TRBV14|TRBJ2-7|TRBD1|.
CASSQSGTGAHEQYF
TGTGCCAGCAGCCAATCCGGGACAGGCGCGCACGAGCAGTACTTC
>TRBV5-1|TRBJ2-7|TRBD2|.
CASSLGGGNPVIQQYF
TGCGCCAGCAGCCTTGGGGGGGGGAACCCCGTAATCCAGCAGTACTTC
>TRBV4-2|TRBJ2-1|.|.
CASSQDPRGSSYNEQFF
TGTGCCAGCAGCCAAGATCCACGGGGGAGCTCCTACAATGAGCAGTTCTTC
>TRBV9|TRBJ1-4|.|.
CASSVAGLTGEKLFF
TGTGCCAGCAGCGTAGCCGGCCTAACGGGGGAAAAACTGTTTTTT